This T cell receptor (beta chain) comes out of a study of T cell repertoires in cytomegalovirus infection. Whole-study context: Public TCR beta signatures were indicative of both CMV infection and a matching HLA type.

This clonotype was seen repeatedly, ten times or more. Its antigen is currently unknown. This CDR3 is built from 12 residues. The germline CDR1 and CDR2 sequences are DFQATT and SNEGSKA (reference sequence). The V end lost 6 bases, the J end lost 7 bases, and 13 bases lay between the germline ends. Study conclusions and caveats: Identification of carriers of CMV plus the relevant HLA was achieved through cumulative public TCR beta family frequency. What dominated the ex vivo response were HLA-C-restricted CMV-specific TCR beta clonotypes.

Each CDR3 protein gets one entry after TCRdb re-called the reads with MiXCR. The repertoire consists of under 200,000 distinct CDR3 sequences, with about a tenth occurring once and the leading ten covering roughly 4.8%. The chain is built from TRBV20-1 and TRBJ2-1, with D perhaps TRBD2 (6 bases). The clonotype was recovered from a human donor in good health (CMV status not recorded). Some clones in this sample may be carry-over from other donors' samples. Material for sequencing was PBMCs. The CDR3 DNA is TGCAGTGCACCGGGACTTCTTAATGAGCAGTTCTTC. This sequence encodes CSAPGLLNEQFF.